This T cell receptor (beta chain) was identified in a study of OX40 agonist ivuxolimab in advanced cancers. About the investigation overall: Ivuxolimab, which targeted the costimulatory receptor OX40 (CD134), was an agonistic, fully human IgG2 monoclonal antibody. Intravenous ivuxolimab was administered to patients every 2 weeks at six dose levels: 0.01, 0.1, 0.3, 1.5, 3 and 10 mg/kg. Of the roughly 53 patients in dose escalation, about 20 had hepatocellular carcinoma, around 15 had melanoma, 9 had renal cell carcinoma and 9 had head and neck cancer. In the dose-escalation cohort, 82.7% of patients were male, and the mean age was roughly 60 years, with a range of about 23 to 85. Prior anti-PD-1, anti-PD-L1 or anti-CTLA-4 therapy was permitted, and about two fifths of dose-escalation patients had received checkpoint inhibitors. Partial responses occurred in three dose-escalation patients: two with cutaneous melanoma and one with hepatocellular carcinoma. Peripheral TCRbeta sequencing aimed to test whether ivuxolimab altered TCR sequence diversity and caused clonal T-cell expansion. The monotherapy dose-escalation portion (N of about 57 patients) of the phase I ivuxolimab trial is reported in the paper.

Patients with autoimmune disease history or receiving systemic immunosuppression were excluded from the trial. In every dose cohort, peripheral blood was drawn for TCR sequencing at baseline, cycle 4 day 1, and cycle 7 day 1. The samples were drawn from a first-in-human, open-label, multicenter phase I dose-escalation trial of ivuxolimab. Adults with locally advanced or metastatic melanoma, renal cell carcinoma, hepatocellular carcinoma or head and neck squamous cell carcinoma were enrolled in the trial. Before TCR sequencing, CD4+ T cells and CD8+ T cells were sorted from peripheral blood as separate populations. CDR3 length: 15 amino acids, cysteine to phenylalanine. The retained sequence is limited to the CDR3, 45 bases, with the frame set at the first base. The germline V gene yields MDHEN for CDR1 and SYDVKM for CDR2. The germline V end is reduced by 7 bases and the J end by 4 bases; junction bases left unmatched: 11.

Genomic DNA was isolated from the sorted cells so that the TCRbeta CDR3 region could be sequenced. The immunoSEQ Assay was used for sequencing of TCRbeta CDR3 regions. This is the immuneACCESS table as TCRdb keeps it, with only in-frame sequences that have V and J called. A part of the clones is gone; compared with another copy, unresolved V genes explain less than half, and the rest is unexplained. Here the sample has tens of thousands of clones; approximately 80% occur a single time. 0.6% to 0.9% of the sample rests with the top ten. Concerning this clone itself: No antigen is known for it. No much larger clone is present one base from it, and per-base qualities are unavailable.

The study at large found these results: The antigen specificity of the peripheral T cells that underwent clonal expansion was not determined. In the 0.1-3.0 mg/kg groups, partial responders were among the patients with the lowest normalized peripheral clonal expansion, particularly in CD8+ T cells. Low levels of normalized T-cell clonal expansion were also shown by some nonresponding patients. Clonal expansion of both CD4+ and CD8+ blood T cells was observed from baseline to week 6 at doses 0.1 to 3.0 mg/kg. After ivuxolimab, more expanded clones were found on average in CD8+ T cells than in CD4+ T cells.

Recombination joined TRBV28 with TRBJ2-5, with TRBD2 identical over 8 junction bases. The sequenced sample was CD4+ or CD8+ T cells sorted from blood, obtained in a trial of the OX40 agonist ivuxolimab. The receptor's source is an adult with an advanced solid tumor such as melanoma, head and neck, liver or kidney cancer. The nucleotide sequence reads TGTGCCAGCACGCTCGCGGGGGGCCAGGGAGAGACCCAGTACTTC. This codes for CASTLAGGQGETQYF.